This TCR beta chain was captured by sequencing in a study of blood T cell repertoires in COVID-19 (dated by TCRdb to 2020 to 2021). In terms of the full investigation: Samples covering the acute and convalescent phases of COVID-19 were provided by collaborators in the United States, Italy and Spain. The material from the prospective study consisted of cDNA or gDNA derived from T cells, B-cell-depleted T cells, or PBMCs. Where available, HLA class I and class II types were obtained from metadata supplied by the sample provider rather than from assay-based typing. The sample metadata nearly always contained a de-identified subject ID, COVID-19 status, age in years and sex. Samples came from the ongoing ImmuneRACE study (first 160 participants) plus 1,254 subjects from 6 global collaborators. The repertoires were released in a freely available public database intended as a resource for research on the immune response to SARS-CoV-2. Deeply sampled blood TCRbeta repertoires from subjects exposed to, actively infected with, or recovered from COVID-19 were included in the dataset. Study-wide conclusions, independent of this receptor: The amount of clinical and demographic metadata varied by source and participant and was provided uncurated.

CDR1 and CDR2, looked up from the germline V gene (reference sequence), are GTSNPN and SVGIG. Relative to germline, V is missing 2 bases and J is missing 6 bases, with 3 bases of the junction outside any gene match. There are 15 amino acids in the CDR3, from cysteine to phenylalanine inclusive. The entry retains the CDR3 DNA only, 45 bases that are in frame from base 1. The immunoSEQ Assay, a bias-controlled multiplex PCR, was used to amplify TCRbeta CDR3 regions from genomic DNA. The original pipeline was this. The number of nucleated cells in each sample was estimated by amplification of reference gene primers within the assay. To quantify the absolute abundance of each unique TCRbeta CDR3 rearrangement, sequence reads were collapsed and filtered. For each sample, productive Simpson clonality was calculated as the square root of Simpson's diversity index across productive rearrangements. TCRdb took over this immuneACCESS table, retaining in-frame rearrangements with V and J assigned. Such tables are incomplete; in checked studies, under half of the missing clones stem from an unresolved V gene, and the remainder is unexplained. From that table come the V and J calls and clone size; the DNA was used to work out D and trimming. The sample yields hundreds of thousands of clones; around 87% were counted once. 2.4% of the sample rests with the top ten.

Worth noting for this clone: What this receptor recognizes is not known. There are no base qualities to consult, and no much larger clone falls within one base.

Participants in the prospective study were aged roughly 18 to 90 years, lived in some 24 United States geographic areas, and enrolled through a virtual design. Cohort assignment in the prospective study relied on participant-reported clinical history from a screening survey and a study questionnaire. Recovered participants in ImmuneRACE Cohort 3 were defined by two consecutive negative NP/OP PCR tests, clearance by a healthcare professional, or resolution of symptoms. In the prospective study, whole blood, serum and a nasopharyngeal or oropharyngeal swab were collected from each participant by mobile phlebotomists. Additional blood draws and questionnaires over an approximately 2-month period could optionally be provided by prospective study participants. Before DNA extraction, blood samples from the prospective study were shipped at room temperature or frozen.

The TCR sequence derives from a young woman who had recovered from COVID-19. The sequenced sample consisted of PBMCs or T cells enriched from blood (not recorded which). This chain joins TRBV30 to TRBJ1-6, and TRBD1 aligns with 11 junction nucleotides. Here is the DNA: TGTGCCTGGAGTACCGGGACAGGGGGTAATTCACCCCTCCACTTT. It translates as CAWSTGTGGNSPLHF. The variable domain in full, with residues beyond the CDR3 obtained from the reference TRBV30 and TRBJ1-6 genes, is SQTIHQWPATLVQPVGSPLSLECTVEGTSNPNLYWYRQAAGRGLQLLFYSVGIGQISSEVPQNLSASRPQDRQFILSSKKLLLSDSGFYLCAWSTGTGGNSPLHFGNGTRLTVT.